Following are 25 T cell receptor beta chains from one sample sequenced in a study of PD-1 blockade in mismatch repair-deficient tumors. The assay was immunoSEQ multiplex PCR, and TCRdb's table has in-frame clones only and misses some. The repertoire includes 90,000 to 120,000 clones, over 75% of them detected once, and around 6.5% sits in the top ten. The sample in question was peripheral blood, obtained approximately 35 weeks after starting pembrolizumab. The receptors were gathered from an adult with mismatch repair-deficient cancer.

This sequence joins TRBV12-5 and TRBJ2-2; D not certain. Looked up from germline, CDR1 is LGHNT and CDR2 is FRNRAP. Trimming stripped 5 bases from V and 0 bases from J, with 7 bases between. The CDR3 has 14 residues. CDR3 DNA: TGTGCTAGTGGTACTCGGACGAACACCGGGGAGCTGTTTTTT. Its translation is CASGTRTNTGELFF.

This clone turned up a few times. The V call is TRBV10-3, the J call TRBJ2-2, with unresolved D. The CDR3 sequence is 12 residues long. Germline CDR1 and CDR2: ENHRY and SYGVKD. The V end lost 8 bases, the J end lost 6 bases, and 10 bases lay between the germline ends. The CDR3: CAIREKPGELFF. DNA of the CDR3: TGTGCCATCCGAGAGAAACCCGGGGAGCTGTTTTTT.

V and J are TRBV11-2 and TRBJ2-7; possible D gene TRBD2, 6 bases. The CDR3 sequence is 15 residues long. The germline V gene has CDR1 SGHAT and CDR2 FQNNGV. The germline V and J ends were trimmed by 4 bases and 7 bases, with 20 bases remaining between them. The CDR3 sequence: CASSSSRTAGREQYF. In DNA, the CDR3 is TGTGCCAGCAGCTCATCACGTACAGCGGGTAGGGAGCAGTACTTC.

The chain uses TRBV5-6 and TRBJ2-5; D call uncertain. This CDR3 contains 13 residues. The V end lost 0 bases, the J end lost 1 base, and 4 bases lay between the germline ends. CDR1 SGHDT and CDR2 YYEEEE come from the germline V gene. The CDR3 region is CASSLGFQETQYF. CDR3 nucleotides: TGTGCCAGCAGCTTGGGCTTCCAAGAGACCCAGTACTTC.

V and J are TRBV30 and TRBJ2-7; TRBD2 is a possible D gene (6 bases). The CDR3 is 13 amino acids. The V and J ends lost 0 bases and 3 bases respectively, with 9 bases between them. CDR1 is GTSNPN and CDR2 is SVGIG in the germline V gene (reference sequence). CDR3 sequence (DNA): TGTGCCTGGAGTGTCACGGACTACTACGAGCAGTACTTC. It encodes CAWSVTDYYEQYF. The full variable domain, completed using reference TRBV30 and TRBJ2-7, is SQTIHQWPATLVQPVGSPLSLECTVEGTSNPNLYWYRQAAGRGLQLLFYSVGIGQISSEVPQNLSASRPQDRQFILSSKKLLLSDSGFYLCAWSVTDYYEQYFGPGTRLTVT.

The chain carries TRBV6-1 and TRBJ2-5; D unclear. The ends were cut back, 2 bases at V and 5 bases at J, with 12 bases in the middle. This CDR3 has 14 residues. CDR1 is MNHNS and CDR2 is SASEGT in the germline V gene. As DNA, the CDR3 is TGTGCCAGCAGTGAAAGGTGGAAGAGGGAGACCCAGTACTTC. This codes for CASSERWKRETQYF.

The V call is TRBV2, the J call TRBJ1-4; D possibly corresponds to TRBD1 (5 bases). This CDR3 comprises 16 residues. The germline CDR1 and CDR2 sequences are SNHLY and FYNNEI. Trimming pared 6 bases from V and 3 bases from J, leaving 17 bases between. For the CDR3, the DNA is TGTGCCAGCAGCCCCCCGGGGGGAGGGCCTAATGAAAAACTGTTTTTT. This sequence encodes CASSPPGGGPNEKLFF.

The chain employs TRBV7-6 and TRBJ2-1; 8 nucleotides line up with TRBD1. The germline CDR1 and CDR2 sequences are SGHVS and FNYEAQ. Trimming at V came to 4 bases and at J to 9 bases, leaving 11 bases not matched to a gene. The CDR3 covers 15 residues. The CDR3 DNA reads TGTGCCAGCAGCTCCCGGATGGAGGGGACAGGTGAGCAGTTCTTC. It yields the protein CASSSRMEGTGEQFF.

The CDR3 region is CASSLLAGYNEQFF. The CDR3 region has the DNA TGTGCCAGCAGCCTACTAGCGGGGTACAATGAGCAGTTCTTC. The chain combines TRBV6-5 with TRBJ2-1; 10 bases align to TRBD2. The CDR3 extends over 14 amino acids. The germline V gene encodes CDR1 MNHEY and CDR2 SVGAGI. V was pared by 6 bases and J by 4 bases, with 3 bases of the junction left unmatched.

The chain carries TRBV5-1 and TRBJ1-2, with 11 bases matching TRBD1. This CDR3 comprises 14 residues. Germline assignment: CDR1 SGHRS and CDR2 YFSETQ. After removal of 3 bases from V and 5 bases from J, the junction contained 3 bases not matched to a gene. In nucleotides, the CDR3 is TGCGCCAGCAGCTGGACAGGGGGCCGATATGGCTACACCTTC. It yields the protein CASSWTGGRYGYTF.

J is TRBJ1-1 and V is TRBV16; weak D call: TRBD1 (6 bases). Germline V CDR1 and CDR2: KGHSY, FQNENV. V shed 4 bases and J shed 10 bases, with 16 bases lying between them. This CDR3 has 13 amino acids. The CDR3, as DNA: TGTGCCAGCAGCCCGACTTTACAGGGTGCAGCTTTCTTT. Protein sequence: CASSPTLQGAAFF.

There are a few counts of this clone. The chain recombines TRBV7-2 with TRBJ1-5, with 10 bases identical to TRBD1. V dropped 3 bases and J dropped 6; count of bases not matched to a gene: 2. Germline CDR1 SGHTA, CDR2 FQGNSA. The CDR3 has 14 amino acids. Here the CDR3 reads CASSFDRGLQPQHF. The CDR3, as DNA: TGTGCCAGCAGCTTCGACAGGGGGCTTCAGCCCCAGCATTTT.

The chain uses TRBV7-8 and TRBJ2-7; the D gene is possibly TRBD1 (6 bases). From germline, CDR1 is SGHVS and CDR2 FQNEAQ. Trimming took 1 base from V and 0 from J, leaving 13 bases between them. The CDR3 runs 16 residues. The CDR3 DNA follows: TGTGCCAGCAGCTTAGTTCGAGGACAGAGCTCCTACGAGCAGTACTTC. This encodes CASSLVRGQSSYEQYF.

The chain uses TRBV19 and TRBJ2-1; a possible D gene is TRBD2 (5 bases). The CDR3 totals 15 residues. The V and J ends lost 1 base and 6 bases respectively, with 13 bases between them. Looked up from germline, CDR1 is LNHDA and CDR2 is SQIVND (reference sequence). The CDR3 protein is CASSIVPGRANEQFF. CDR3 DNA: TGTGCCAGTAGTATAGTCCCGGGGAGAGCCAATGAGCAGTTCTTC. The whole variable domain, remainder taken from reference TRBV19 and TRBJ2-1, is DGGITQSPKYLFRKEGQNVTLSCEQNLNHDAMYWYRQDPGQGLRLIYYSQIVNDFQKGDIAEGYSVSREKKESFPLTVTSAQKNPTAFYLCASSIVPGRANEQFFGPGTRLTVL.

V gene TRBV7-8 combines with J gene TRBJ2-7; D might be TRBD2 (6 bases). Germline V CDR1 and CDR2: SGHVS, FQNEAQ. The CDR3 length is 15 residues. With 2 bases removed from V and 6 bases from J, the gap between germline ends came to 17 bases. CDR3 DNA: TGTGCCAGCAGCTTAATTGGCGGGATAGGGTTCGAGCAGTACTTC. Translated: CASSLIGGIGFEQYF.

The CDR3 DNA sequence: TGTGCCAGCAGGGAATTAGACAGGGAATTGGCGCAGTACTTC. Its protein is CASRELDRELAQYF. The chain combines TRBV27 with TRBJ2-7, with 7 bases identical to TRBD1. Germline V CDR1 and CDR2: MNHEY, SMNVEV (reference sequence). V gave up 6 bases and J gave up 9 bases; unmatched junction bases: 14. This CDR3 is built from 14 residues.

By sample share, this clone is medium-sized. The chain links TRBV7-9 to TRBJ1-5; D gene unclear. The CDR3 has 16 residues. V was clipped by 2 bases and J by 1 base, with 12 bases between them. Per germline, CDR1 SEHNR and CDR2 FQNEAQ (reference sequence). CDR3 coding DNA: TGTGCCAGCAGCTTAATTTCGGGAATAAGCAATCAGCCCCAGCATTTT. It encodes CASSLISGISNQPQHF.

This chain links TRBV27 with TRBJ2-1; no clear D gene. CDR1 and CDR2 from the germline V gene are MNHEY and SMNVEV (reference sequence). V shed 2 bases and J shed 3 bases, with 11 bases lying between them. The CDR3 has 15 residues. The CDR3 spells CASSLPLADYNEQFF. CDR3 in DNA: TGTGCCAGCAGTTTACCCTTGGCGGACTACAATGAGCAGTTCTTC.

The V gene is TRBV19, the J gene TRBJ2-7; 8 bases match TRBD2. The CDR3 runs to 14 residues. CDR1 LNHDA and CDR2 SQIVND come from the germline V gene (reference sequence). V shed 6 bases and J 3 bases; nucleotides not matched to a gene: 7. Written as DNA, the CDR3 is TGTGCCAGTAGCCCCGCGGGACTAGACTACGAGCAGTACTTC. This gives the protein CASSPAGLDYEQYF.

This chain links TRBV5-1 with TRBJ1-4, with D unclear. The V end lost 4 bases, the J end lost 8 bases, and 15 bases lay between the germline ends. The CDR3 covers 14 residues. The germline V gene encodes CDR1 SGHRS and CDR2 YFSETQ. CDR3 bases: TGCGCCAGCAGCATTGGCGGGTTAGGAGAAAAACTGTTTTTT. Amino acids: CASSIGGLGEKLFF.

This clone was counted only a few times. The rearrangement joins TRBV11-2 to TRBJ2-6; D might be TRBD1 or TRBD2, each matching 6 bases. V lost 4 bases, J lost 3 bases, and 16 bases lay in between. In germline, CDR1 is SGHAT, CDR2 FQNNGV. The CDR3 runs to 17 residues. This CDR3 reads CASSSGGGYHGANVLTF. Here the CDR3 DNA reads TGTGCCAGCAGCTCCGGAGGGGGGTACCATGGGGCCAACGTCCTGACTTTC. The variable domain in full, completed from reference TRBV11-2 and TRBJ2-6, reads EAGVAQSPRYKIIEKRQSVAFWCNPISGHATLYWYQQILGQGPKLLIQFQNNGVVDDSQLPKDRFSAERLKGVDSTLKIQPAKLEDSAVYLCASSSGGGYHGANVLTFGAGSRLTVL.

The CDR3 reads CASSWGGDEQYF. The CDR3 bases are TGTGCCAGCAGCTGGGGGGGTGACGAGCAGTACTTC. V usage is TRBV7-9 and J usage is TRBJ2-7; 7 bases line up with TRBD2. V shed 4 bases and J 5 bases; nucleotides not matched to a gene: 2. Germline-derived CDR1 and CDR2 are SEHNR and FQNEAQ (reference sequence). This CDR3 comprises 12 residues.

The DNA of the CDR3 is TGTGCCAGCAGTTACGCCTCAGGGCCGGGCGAAGCCCAGCATTTT. Protein product: CASSYASGPGEAQHF. J is TRBJ1-5 and V is TRBV6-6, with D tentatively TRBD1 (5 bases). From germline, CDR1 is MNHNY and CDR2 SVGAGI (reference sequence). V was clipped by 2 bases and J by 11 bases, with 19 bases between them. This CDR3 is built from 15 residues.

This chain connects TRBV7-2 to TRBJ1-4; the D is unclear. Between the trimmed V and J ends, which lost 5 bases and 1 base, there was a span of 11 bases. The CDR3 is 15 amino acids. CDR1 is SGHTA and CDR2 is FQGNSA in the germline V gene. The CDR3 nucleotides read TGTGCCAGCAGCGCCCGGGTCGGAACTAATGAAAAACTGTTTTTT. It translates to CASSARVGTNEKLFF.

V and J are TRBV27 and TRBJ1-6, with D perhaps matching TRBD1 (5 bases). Deletions cut 2 bases from V and 7 bases from J, with 12 bases between. Germline V gene data show CDR1 as MNHEY and CDR2 as SMNVEV (reference sequence). This CDR3 comprises 15 residues. CDR3 DNA: TGTGCCAGCAGTTTAACAGGCTGGGGCAATTCACCCCTCCACTTT. Amino acid sequence: CASSLTGWGNSPLHF.